A selection of T cell receptor beta chains follows, all from one sample in a study of blood T cell repertoires in COVID-19. Clones were read by immunoSEQ multiplex PCR, and TCRdb kept only the in-frame ones, dropping some. The table includes some 170,000 clones, approximately 88% detected once. The sequencing input was peripheral blood. These receptors all stem from a woman between 45 and 60 years old with acute or convalescent COVID-19. CDR3s include the opening cysteine and the closing phenylalanine or tryptophan. D genes are given only for firm matches. Only some rows state a clone size, as once, few, many or a class for expanded clones.

TRBV27	15	TRBD1	.	TRBJ1-3	TGTGCCAGCAGTCCGGGGGACAGCTCTGGAAACACCATATATTTT	CASSPGDSSGNTIYF
TRBV4-1	15	TRBD2	.	TRBJ2-7	TGCGCCAGCAGCCAGGGACTAGCTTTCCCCTACGAGCAGTACTTC	CASSQGLAFPYEQYF
TRBV18	14	.	.	TRBJ1-2	TGTGCCAGCTCACCCGAGGGAGGGGACTATGGCTACACCTTC	CASSPEGGDYGYTF
TRBV6-5	14	TRBD1	.	TRBJ1-4	TGTGCCAGCACCAGACAGGGGTTCGATGAAAAACTGTTTTTT	CASTRQGFDEKLFF
TRBV12-3/TRBV12-4	13	TRBD1	.	TRBJ1-2	TGTGCCACCGGGGACAGGGGAAAGGTTGGCTACACCTTC	CATGDRGKVGYTF
TRBV30	15	TRBD2	.	TRBJ2-3	TGTGCCTGGACCGAAGCGGGAGGGCCGACAGATACGCAGTATTTT	CAWTEAGGPTDTQYF
TRBV3-1/TRBV3-2	15	TRBD2	.	TRBJ2-5	TGTGCCAGCAGCCGTCAAAGCGGGAAGGGGGAGACCCAGTACTTC	CASSRQSGKGETQYF
TRBV2	14	.	few	TRBJ1-1	TGTGCCAGCAGACACGACGGAGGGAACACTGAAGCTTTCTTT	CASRHDGGNTEAFF
TRBV3-1/TRBV3-2	13	.	.	TRBJ2-5	TGTGCCAGCAGCCAAATCATCCAAGAGACCCAGTACTTC	CASSQIIQETQYF
TRBV6-1	15	.	.	TRBJ1-2	TGTGCCAGCAGTGAAGCGGCCTTCCGGGACTATGGCTACACCTTC	CASSEAAFRDYGYTF
TRBV7-2	13	.	.	TRBJ2-3	TGTGCCAGCAGCTTCACTCTTCCGGATACGCAGTATTTT	CASSFTLPDTQYF
TRBV3-1/TRBV3-2	17	TRBD2	.	TRBJ2-2	TGTGCCAGCAGCCGGCTAGCGGGGGGCGGGGGCACCGGGGAGCTGTTTTTT	CASSRLAGGGGTGELFF
TRBV25-1	15	TRBD1	.	TRBJ2-7	TGTGCCAGCAGTGGAACGGGACAGGGGGCGTACGAGCAGTACTTC	CASSGTGQGAYEQYF
TRBV30	13	.	few	TRBJ2-3	TGTGCCTGGACCAGGGGTAGCACAGATACGCAGTATTTT	CAWTRGSTDTQYF
TRBV30	17	TRBD2	.	TRBJ2-2	TGTGCCTGGAGTGTGCTAGCGGGGGGGCACGTCACCGGGGAGCTGTTTTTT	CAWSVLAGGHVTGELFF
TRBV2	13	.	.	TRBJ2-1	TGTGCCAGCAGGGACAGAGAATACAATGAGCAGTTCTTC	CASRDREYNEQFF
TRBV7-2	15	.	.	TRBJ1-1	TGTGCCAGCAGCCCTGACGGCAGGGTGAACACTGAAGCTTTCTTT	CASSPDGRVNTEAFF
TRBV19	14	TRBD2	.	TRBJ2-5	TGTGCCAGTAGCCTTAGCGGGCACCCAGAGACCCAGTACTTC	CASSLSGHPETQYF
TRBV12-3/TRBV12-4	13	.	.	TRBJ1-1	TGTGCCAGCAGTTGGACATTGAACACTGAAGCTTTCTTT	CASSWTLNTEAFF
TRBV19	18	.	.	TRBJ1-1	TGTGCCAGTAGTCCTTGGGGCGGGGGTTACTCCCCGAACACTGAAGCTTTCTTT	CASSPWGGGYSPNTEAFF
TRBV10-3	14	.	.	TRBJ1-2	TGTGCCATCAGTGAGTCTCCAGGGGACTATGGCTACACCTTC	CAISESPGDYGYTF
TRBV18	15	TRBD2	.	TRBJ2-2	TGTGCCAGCTCCCCCGGGGGGAGGAACACCGGGGAGCTGTTTTTT	CASSPGGRNTGELFF
TRBV7-2	14	.	.	TRBJ1-2	TGTGCCAGCAGCTTAGGGCGGGTTTTGAAAGGCTACACCTTC	CASSLGRVLKGYTF
TRBV19	14	.	once	TRBJ1-3	TGTGCCAGTAGTCCCGGGTTTCCTGGAAACACCATATATTTT	CASSPGFPGNTIYF
TRBV6-6	13	.	.	TRBJ1-4	TGTGCCAGCAGTTACTCCGGGGATGAAAAACTGTTTTTT	CASSYSGDEKLFF
TRBV19	13	TRBD1	.	TRBJ2-7	TGTGCCAGTAGCCCGGGACAGGGGGACGAGCAGTACTTC	CASSPGQGDEQYF
TRBV4-3	17	TRBD2	.	TRBJ2-1	TGCGCCAGCAGCCAACTAGCGGGAGGGATCCTTTACAATGAGCAGTTCTTC	CASSQLAGGILYNEQFF
TRBV5-1	15	.	.	TRBJ1-4	TGCGCCAGCAGCTGGAATGCGGCTAATCAAGAAAAACTGTTTTTT	CASSWNAANQEKLFF
TRBV5-1	18	TRBD2	.	TRBJ2-7	TGCGCCAGCAGCGTCCGTGACAGCGGGGCTAGCGGGAGGAACGAGCAGTACTTC	CASSVRDSGASGRNEQYF
TRBV28	14	.	.	TRBJ1-5	TGTGCCAGCAGTCTTTCCTATAGCAATCAGCCCCAGCATTTT	CASSLSYSNQPQHF
TRBV6-2/TRBV6-3	16	TRBD1	.	TRBJ1-5	TGTGCCAGCAGCACTTCCGGGACAGGGGGCAATCAGCCCCAGCATTTT	CASSTSGTGGNQPQHF
TRBV7-8	14	TRBD1	once	TRBJ2-3	TGTGCGAAAAAGCAGGGGGAGATCGCAGATACGCAGTATTTT	CAKKQGEIADTQYF
TRBV5-1	12	.	.	TRBJ1-1	TGCGCCAGCAGCTTCTTGGGGGGAGAAGCTTTCTTT	CASSFLGGEAFF
TRBV7-2	14	.	.	TRBJ2-5	TGTGCCAGCAGCTTAGGTGGGGGCTTTGAGACCCAGTACTTC	CASSLGGGFETQYF
TRBV19	15	.	few	TRBJ2-2	TGTGCCAGTAGGGGGAGGGGACAGAACACCGGGGAGCTGTTTTTT	CASRGRGQNTGELFF
TRBV19	11	.	.	TRBJ1-2	TGTGCCAGTTCGGGAGGGGATGGCTACACCTTC	CASSGGDGYTF